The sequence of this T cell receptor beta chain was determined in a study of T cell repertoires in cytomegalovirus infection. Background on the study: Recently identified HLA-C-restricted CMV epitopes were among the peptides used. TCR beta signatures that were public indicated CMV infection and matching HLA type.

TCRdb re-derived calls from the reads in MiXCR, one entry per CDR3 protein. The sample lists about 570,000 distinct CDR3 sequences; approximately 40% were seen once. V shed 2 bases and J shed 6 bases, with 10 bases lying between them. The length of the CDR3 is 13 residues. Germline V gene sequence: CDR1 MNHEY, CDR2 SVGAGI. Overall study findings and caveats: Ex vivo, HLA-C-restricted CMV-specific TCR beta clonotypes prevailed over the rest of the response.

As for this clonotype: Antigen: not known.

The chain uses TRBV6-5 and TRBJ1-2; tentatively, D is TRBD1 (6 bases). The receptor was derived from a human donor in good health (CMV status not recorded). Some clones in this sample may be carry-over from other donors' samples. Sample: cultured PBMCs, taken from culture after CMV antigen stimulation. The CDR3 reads CASSYNREDGYTF. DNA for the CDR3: TGTGCCAGCAGTTACAACAGGGAGGATGGCTACACCTTC.